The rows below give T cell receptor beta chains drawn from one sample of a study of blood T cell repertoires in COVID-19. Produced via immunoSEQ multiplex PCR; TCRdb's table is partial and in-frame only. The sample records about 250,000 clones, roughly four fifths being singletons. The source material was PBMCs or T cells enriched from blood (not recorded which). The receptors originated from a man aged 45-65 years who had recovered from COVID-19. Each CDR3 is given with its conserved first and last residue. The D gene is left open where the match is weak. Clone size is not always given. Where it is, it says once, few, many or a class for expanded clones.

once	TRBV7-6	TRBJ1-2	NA	CASSPGGLSGYTF	TGTGCCAGCAGCCCGGGTGGACTTTCTGGCTACACCTTC
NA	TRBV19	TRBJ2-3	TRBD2	CASSKLAGGDTQYF	TGTGCCAGTAGTAAACTAGCGGGAGGAGATACGCAGTATTTT
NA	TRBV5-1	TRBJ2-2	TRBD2	CASSRRTSNVNTGELFF	TGCGCCAGCAGTAGGAGGACTAGCAATGTGAACACCGGGGAGCTGTTTTTT
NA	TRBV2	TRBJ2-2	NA	CASSGRSGYTGELFF	TGTGCCAGCAGTGGTCGGTCAGGATACACCGGGGAGCTGTTTTTT
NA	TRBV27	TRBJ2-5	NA	CASSPPGQETQYF	TGTGCCAGCAGTCCGCCAGGGCAAGAGACCCAGTACTTC
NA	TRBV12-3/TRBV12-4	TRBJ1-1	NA	CASLSHNTEAFF	TGTGCCAGCCTTAGTCATAACACTGAAGCTTTCTTT
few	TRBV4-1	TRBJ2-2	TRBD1	CASSQPGQGTGELFF	TGCGCCAGCTCCCAACCGGGACAGGGGACCGGGGAGCTGTTTTTT
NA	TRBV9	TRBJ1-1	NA	CASSPRGEMNTEAFF	TGTGCCAGCAGCCCCCGGGGAGAGATGAACACTGAAGCTTTCTTT
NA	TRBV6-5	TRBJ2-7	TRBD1	CAISDRGLDEQYF	TGTGCCATCTCCGACAGGGGGCTTGACGAGCAGTACTTC
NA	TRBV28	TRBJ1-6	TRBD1	CASRRTGVDSPLHF	TGTGCCAGCAGAAGGACAGGGGTGGATTCACCCCTCCACTTT
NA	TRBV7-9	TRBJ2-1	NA	CASSTSTASNEQFF	TGTGCCAGCAGCACGTCGACAGCGAGCAATGAGCAGTTCTTC
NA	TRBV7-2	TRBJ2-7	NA	CASSFLAKAYEQYF	TGTGCCAGCAGCTTCCTAGCGAAGGCCTACGAGCAGTACTTC
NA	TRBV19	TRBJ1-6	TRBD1	CASSIGQGTYSPLHF	TGTGCCAGTAGTATTGGACAGGGCACCTATTCACCCCTCCACTTT
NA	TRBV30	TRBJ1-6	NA	CAWSVPGGYNSPLHF	TGTGCCTGGAGTGTACCCGGGGGCTATAATTCACCCCTCCACTTT
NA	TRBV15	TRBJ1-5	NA	CATSREGGATNQPQHF	TGTGCCACCAGCAGAGAGGGGGGAGCGACAAATCAGCCCCAGCATTTT
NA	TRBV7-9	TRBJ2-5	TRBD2	CASSSWTSRIETQYF	TGTGCCAGCAGCTCCTGGACTAGCCGTATAGAGACCCAGTACTTC
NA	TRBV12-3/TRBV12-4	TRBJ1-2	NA	CASSLNFGDGYTF	TGTGCCAGCAGTTTAAACTTCGGGGATGGCTACACCTTC
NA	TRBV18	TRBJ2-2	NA	CANSPSPAGELFF	TGTGCCAACTCACCATCCCCTGCCGGGGAGCTGTTTTTT
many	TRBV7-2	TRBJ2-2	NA	CASSGGLGTGELFF	TGTGCCAGCAGTGGGGGCCTCGGCACCGGGGAGCTGTTTTTT
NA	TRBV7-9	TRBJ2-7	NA	CASSRSGFSGHEQYF	TGTGCCAGCAGCCGGAGCGGCTTCTCCGGCCACGAGCAGTACTTC
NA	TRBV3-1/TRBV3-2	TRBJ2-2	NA	CASSHRQLNTGELFF	TGTGCCAGCAGCCACAGACAGTTGAACACCGGGGAGCTGTTTTTT
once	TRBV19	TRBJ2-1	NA	CASSIVPMSSYNEQFF	TGTGCCAGTAGTATAGTTCCAATGAGCTCCTACAATGAGCAGTTCTTC
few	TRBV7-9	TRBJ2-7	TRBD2	CASSFQKRGGILWEQYF	TGTGCCAGCAGCTTTCAAAAGCGCGGGGGGATACTATGGGAGCAGTACTTC
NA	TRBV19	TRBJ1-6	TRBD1	CASSAGGRDYNSPLHF	TGTGCCAGTAGTGCAGGGGGCAGGGATTATAATTCACCCCTCCACTTT
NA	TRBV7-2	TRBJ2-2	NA	CASSYGSLNTGELFF	TGTGCCAGCAGCTACGGGTCCTTAAACACCGGGGAGCTGTTTTTT
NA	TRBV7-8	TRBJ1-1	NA	CASSPVSVSVNTEAFF	TGTGCCAGCAGCCCCGTAAGCGTCAGTGTGAACACTGAAGCTTTCTTT